This T cell receptor (beta chain) was profiled in a study of T-cell reconstitution after alpha-beta-depleted transplantation in children. Turning to this clonotype: As yet, its antigen is unknown. Given a much more abundant clone one base away, this may be a read error. As the CDR3 is not closed by the conserved phenylalanine or tryptophan, this likely results from a read error.

Germline V gene lookup returns CDR1 LNHNV and CDR2 YYDKDF (reference sequence). This CDR3 contains 16 residues. V was clipped by 0 bases and J by 2 bases, with 14 bases between them. Study-wide findings and caveats: Diversity and T-cell counts at one year after transplant derived mostly from new T cells. As was reported, about two months after transplant, alpha-beta T cells came from several hundred expanded graft clones. Day-60 TCRbeta diversity that was high in some patients was derived from surviving recipient T cells and thymic progenitors.

For TCRbeta, the library was prepared with unique molecular identifiers. TCRdb used MiXCR to reprocess the PCR reads, holding one entry per CDR3 protein. The sample shows a few hundred thousand distinct CDR3 sequences, 5.5% to 7% of them seen only once. This receptor was taken from a boy younger than 10 with acute lymphoblastic leukemia, due to receive a stem cell transplant. The rearrangement uses TRBV15 and TRBJ2-7; TRBD2 is a possible D gene (6 bases). The sequenced sample was PBMCs, obtained before TCRalphabeta/CD19-depleted stem cell transplant. This CDR3 is CATSRDRRAYAYEQYY. CDR3 DNA sequence: TGTGCCACCAGCAGAGATAGGAGGGCTTACGCCTACGAGCAGTACTAC.